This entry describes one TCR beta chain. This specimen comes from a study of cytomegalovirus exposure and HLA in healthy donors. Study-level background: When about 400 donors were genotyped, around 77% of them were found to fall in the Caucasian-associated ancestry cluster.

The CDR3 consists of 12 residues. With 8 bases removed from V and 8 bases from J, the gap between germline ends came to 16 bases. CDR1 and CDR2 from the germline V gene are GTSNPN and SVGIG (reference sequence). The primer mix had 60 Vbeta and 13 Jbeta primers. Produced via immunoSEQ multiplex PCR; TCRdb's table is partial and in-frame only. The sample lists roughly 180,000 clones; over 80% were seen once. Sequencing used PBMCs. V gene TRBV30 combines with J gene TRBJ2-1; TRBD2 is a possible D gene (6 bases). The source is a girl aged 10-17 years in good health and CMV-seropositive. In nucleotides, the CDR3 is TGTGCCCTTCGGTGGAGGGGCTATGAGCAGTTCTTC. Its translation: CALRWRGYEQFF.